This T cell receptor (beta chain) was captured in a study of PD-L1 blockade in urothelial cancer. Across the whole study: Blood samples had a median of 141,255 T cells.

TCRdb's copy holds only in-frame clones and misses some; the assay was immunoSEQ multiplex PCR. The sample lists 40,000 to 45,000 clones; 88% were seen once. CDR3 length equals 15 residues. CDR1 MNHEY and CDR2 SVGAGI come from the germline V gene. All patients carried locally advanced or metastatic urothelial carcinoma. This chain uses TRBV6-5 with TRBJ2-5, with TRBD2 matching 8 bases. The end of the DNA aligns better with TRBJ2-7, so the J call may be wrong. The source is a woman in her fifties or sixties with urothelial cancer. Sequenced material: PBMCs, taken around atezolizumab (anti-PD-L1) treatment. The CDR3 coding sequence is TGTGCCAGCAGTGGGAGCGGGAGCGGCTCCTACGAGCAGTACTTC. Protein product: CASSGSGSGSYEQYF.